These T cell receptor beta chains were read from a single sample in a study of PD-1 blockade in classical Hodgkin lymphoma. The data were produced by immunoSEQ multiplex PCR, yet TCRdb's version contains in-frame clones alone and is incomplete. The sample contains 84,000 or so clones, nearly 95% of which appear only once. The sequenced sample was peripheral blood mononuclear cells (PBMCs), obtained before the second cycle of nivolumab. These receptors were collected from a human donor with classical Hodgkin lymphoma. The CDR3 runs from the conserved cysteine through the conserved F or W. A D gene is named only where the DNA matches it firmly. Rows give clone size only sometimes, using once, few, many, or a class for an expanded clone.

D gene	clone size	V gene	J gene	CDR3 protein	CDR3 DNA
TRBD2	-	TRBV7-7	TRBJ2-5	CASSELYGAGRRETQYF	TGTGCTAGCAGTGAACTTTACGGAGCGGGAAGAAGGGAGACCCAGTACTTC
TRBD1	once	TRBV9	TRBJ2-5	CASSVLPGTVQETQYF	TGTGCCAGCAGCGTTCTCCCCGGGACAGTACAAGAGACCCAGTACTTC
-	once	TRBV6-5	TRBJ2-2	CASSYYPGELFF	TGTGCCAGCAGTTATTACCCCGGGGAGCTGTTTTTT
-	-	TRBV19	TRBJ1-5	CASSILRTKGSNQPQHF	TGTGCCAGTAGTATTTTAAGGACAAAGGGGAGCAATCAGCCCCAGCATTTT
-	-	TRBV7-9	TRBJ1-3	CASSGTGSAGNTIYF	TGTGCCAGCAGCGGTACAGGGTCCGCTGGAAACACCATATATTTT
-	-	TRBV12-5	TRBJ2-3	CASGLVVEGTDTQYF	TGTGCTAGTGGTTTGGTAGTAGAGGGCACAGATACGCAGTATTTT
TRBD2	-	TRBV30	TRBJ2-7	CAWSVRAGGIPYYEQYF	TGTGCCTGGAGTGTACGAGCGGGAGGAATCCCCTACTACGAGCAGTACTTC
TRBD2	-	TRBV28	TRBJ2-3	CATRLAGAPSTDTQYF	TGTGCCACCCGACTAGCGGGAGCCCCTAGCACAGATACGCAGTATTTT
TRBD1	-	TRBV19	TRBJ1-1	CATRSPRGGYTEAFF	TGTGCAACCCGTTCCCCCAGGGGGGGATACACTGAAGCTTTCTTT
TRBD1	-	TRBV11-2	TRBJ2-7	CASSREMGQGSYEQYF	TGTGCCAGCAGTCGAGAGATGGGACAGGGGAGCTACGAGCAGTACTTC
TRBD2	-	TRBV9	TRBJ2-3	CASDRLASDTQYF	TGTGCCAGCGATCGACTAGCCTCAGATACGCAGTATTTT
-	-	TRBV7-6	TRBJ2-7	CASSLGSPTYEQYF	TGTGCCAGCAGCCTCGGGAGTCCCACCTACGAGCAGTACTTC
-	-	TRBV18	TRBJ2-5	CASSPKYSGSRETQYF	TGTGCCAGCTCACCTAAGTACTCGGGAAGTAGGGAGACCCAGTACTTC
-	once	TRBV5-4	TRBJ1-3	CASSLDSWGNTIYF	TGTGCCAGCAGCTTGGACAGTTGGGGAAACACCATATATTTT
-	-	TRBV7-9	TRBJ1-1	CASSLEGGDRTEAFF	TGTGCCAGCAGCTTAGAGGGCGGGGATCGTACTGAAGCTTTCTTT
-	-	TRBV7-2	TRBJ1-1	CASSLGNGRSTEAFF	TGTGCCAGCAGCTTAGGTAATGGTAGGAGCACTGAAGCTTTCTTT
TRBD1	-	TRBV7-3	TRBJ2-4	CASSLDQGADIQYF	TGTGCCAGCAGCTTGGATCAGGGGGCGGACATTCAGTACTTC
TRBD1	-	TRBV7-9	TRBJ1-1	CASRPGTGFIGANTEAFF	TGTGCCAGCAGGCCCGGGACAGGGTTTATAGGTGCGAACACTGAAGCTTTCTTT
TRBD2	once	TRBV28	TRBJ2-7	CASSSPGNYKREGSYEQYF	TGTGCCAGCAGTTCTCCAGGGAACTATAAGCGGGAGGGATCCTACGAGCAGTACTTC
-	-	TRBV7-3	TRBJ2-6	CASSTILSGANVLTF	TGTGCCAGCAGCACTATATTATCTGGGGCCAACGTCCTGACTTTC
-	-	TRBV6-6	TRBJ1-2	CASSYGPGYGYTF	TGTGCCAGCAGTTACGGTCCAGGCTATGGCTACACCTTC
-	once	TRBV30	TRBJ2-7	CVLRGDGAYEQYF	TGTGTGCTCCGAGGGGACGGCGCCTACGAGCAGTACTTC
-	-	TRBV7-3	TRBJ1-1	CASSLTLQGEAFF	TGTGCCAGCAGCTTAACGTTACAGGGTGAAGCTTTCTTT
-	-	TRBV9	TRBJ2-7	CASSVAGGGNEQYF	TGTGCCAGCAGCGTAGCGGGTGGGGGCAACGAGCAGTACTTC
-	-	TRBV7-9	TRBJ2-7	CASSLSGGSGYEQYF	TGTGCCAGCAGCTTATCCGGGGGTAGCGGCTACGAGCAGTACTTC
TRBD2	-	TRBV5-1	TRBJ2-1	CASSSRTSGSYNEQFF	TGCGCCAGCAGCTCACGGACTAGCGGGAGTTACAATGAGCAGTTCTTC
-	-	TRBV27	TRBJ1-1	CASSTMNTEAFF	TGTGCCAGCAGTACTATGAACACTGAAGCTTTCTTT
-	-	TRBV6-1	TRBJ2-3	CASSEDRGGTDTQYF	TGTGCCAGCAGTGAAGACAGGGGAGGTACAGATACGCAGTATTTT
TRBD2	-	TRBV30	TRBJ2-7	CAWSPRPGLAASYEQYF	TGTGCCTGGAGTCCCAGGCCGGGACTAGCGGCTTCCTACGAGCAGTACTTC
-	-	TRBV9	TRBJ2-4	CASSVGGAGNIQYF	TGTGCCAGCAGCGTAGGGGGGGCAGGAAACATTCAGTACTTC
-	-	TRBV6-4	TRBJ2-5	CASSDSDRLQETQYF	TGTGCCAGCAGTGACTCAGATCGGCTACAAGAGACCCAGTACTTC
-	-	TRBV7-2	TRBJ2-3	CASSLPRGRPSTDTQYF	TGTGCCAGCAGCCTACCACGGGGACGGCCTAGCACAGATACGCAGTATTTT
-	-	TRBV4-1	TRBJ2-5	CASSQQYEETQYF	TGCGCCAGCAGCCAACAGTACGAAGAGACCCAGTACTTC
-	once	TRBV11-2	TRBJ1-2	CASSPLREYGYTF	TGTGCCAGCAGCCCCCTAAGGGAGTATGGCTACACCTTC
TRBD1	once	TRBV11-3	TRBJ2-1	CASSPVPGQGSVGDEQFF	TGTGCCAGCAGCCCAGTCCCGGGACAGGGGTCAGTTGGAGATGAGCAGTTCTTC
TRBD2	-	TRBV7-8	TRBJ2-2	CASSLARVAGVVGELFF	TGTGCCAGCAGCTTAGCGCGCGTAGCGGGAGTGGTTGGGGAGCTGTTTTTT
-	-	TRBV11-2	TRBJ2-1	CASSIGGSRNEQFF	TGTGCCAGCAGCATTGGAGGGTCTCGCAATGAGCAGTTCTTC
-	-	TRBV27	TRBJ1-1	CASHDRKPEAFF	TGTGCCAGCCACGACAGGAAACCAGAAGCTTTCTTT
-	few	TRBV5-6	TRBJ1-1	CASSSRTVTMNTEAFF	TGTGCCAGCAGCTCAAGGACAGTTACTATGAACACTGAAGCTTTCTTT
TRBD2	-	TRBV9	TRBJ2-7	CASSRSNPTSDYEQYF	TGTGCCAGCAGCCGATCCAACCCGACTAGCGACTACGAGCAGTACTTC
TRBD1	-	TRBV27	TRBJ2-5	CASSRDRAGETQYF	TGTGCCAGCAGCAGGGACAGGGCAGGAGAGACCCAGTACTTC
-	-	TRBV29-1	TRBJ2-7	CSVNDSPPYEQYF	TGCAGCGTTAACGACAGTCCGCCCTACGAGCAGTACTTC
TRBD1	-	TRBV7-6	TRBJ1-4	CASSSRSGTVGEKLFF	TGTGCCAGCAGCTCCCGGTCGGGGACAGTAGGCGAAAAACTGTTTTTT
TRBD1	-	TRBV10-3	TRBJ1-4	CAISEGDSSEKLFF	TGTGCCATCAGTGAGGGGGACAGTTCGGAAAAACTGTTTTTT
-	-	TRBV6-6	TRBJ1-1	CASSYSQGGTEAFF	TGTGCCAGCAGTTACTCGCAGGGTGGCACTGAAGCTTTCTTT